This T cell receptor (beta chain) stems from a study of cytomegalovirus exposure and HLA in healthy donors. Study results and limitations: Roughly uniform depth of sequencing across donors was assumed in presence/absence analyses.

A remark on this clone: Its specificity is not known.

The PCR contained 60 Vbeta and 13 Jbeta primers. Some clones are missing from TCRdb's copy, which holds only in-frame ones; the method was immunoSEQ multiplex PCR. The sample shows approximately 170,000 clones, about 85% of them seen only once. From germline, CDR1 is LNHDA and CDR2 SQIVND (reference sequence). The CDR3 length is 16 residues. Trimming shortened V by 1 base and J by 2 bases, and 11 bases separated the two germline ends. Sequenced input: PBMCs. The chain employs TRBV19 and TRBJ2-2; no reliable D call. The receptor comes from a man aged 30 to 39 in good health and CMV-seropositive. The CDR3 is CASSIVGQTNTGELFF. The CDR3 bases are TGTGCCAGTAGTATAGTTGGGCAGACCAACACCGGGGAGCTGTTTTTT.